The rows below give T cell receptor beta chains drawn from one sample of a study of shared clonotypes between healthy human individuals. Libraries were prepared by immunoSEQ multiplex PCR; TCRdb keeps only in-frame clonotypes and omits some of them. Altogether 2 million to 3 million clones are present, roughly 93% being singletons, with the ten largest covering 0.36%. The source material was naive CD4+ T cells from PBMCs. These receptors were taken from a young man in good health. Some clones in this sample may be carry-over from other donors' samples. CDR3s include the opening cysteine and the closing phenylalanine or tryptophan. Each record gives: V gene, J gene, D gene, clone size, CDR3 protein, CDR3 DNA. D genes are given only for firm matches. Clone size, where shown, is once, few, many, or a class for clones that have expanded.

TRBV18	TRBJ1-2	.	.	CASSPGDGYTF	TGTGCCAGCTCACCTGGGGATGGCTACACCTTC
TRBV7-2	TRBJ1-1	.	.	CASSLDLPGDNTEAFF	TGTGCCAGCAGCTTAGATTTACCAGGGGATAACACTGAAGCTTTCTTT
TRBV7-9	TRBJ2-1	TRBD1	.	CASSLGPETGKFF	TGTGCCAGCAGCTTAGGACCGGAGACAGGGAAGTTCTTC
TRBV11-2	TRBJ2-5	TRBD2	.	CASSPNSWGRAEETQYF	TGTGCCAGCAGCCCCAACTCATGGGGGAGGGCCGAAGAGACCCAGTACTTC
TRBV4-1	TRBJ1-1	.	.	CASSPNPGHKNTEAFF	TGCGCCAGCAGCCCTAACCCGGGACACAAGAACACTGAAGCTTTCTTT
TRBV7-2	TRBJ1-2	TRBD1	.	CASSLVRTGGYTF	TGTGCCAGCAGCTTAGTTAGGACAGGAGGCTACACCTTC
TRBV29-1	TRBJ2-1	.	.	CSGKGPPLSYNEQFF	TGCAGCGGTAAGGGACCGCCGCTCTCCTACAATGAGCAGTTCTTC
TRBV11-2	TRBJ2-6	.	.	CASSLEHKTGEGANVLTF	TGTGCCAGCAGCTTAGAACATAAGACAGGTGAGGGGGCCAACGTCCTGACTTTC
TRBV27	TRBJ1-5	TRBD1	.	CASSSGTGEQPQHF	TGTGCCAGCAGTTCCGGGACAGGGGAACAGCCCCAGCATTTT
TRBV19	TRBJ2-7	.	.	CASSMTSVITYEQYF	TGTGCCAGTAGTATGACCTCGGTTATAACCTACGAGCAGTACTTC
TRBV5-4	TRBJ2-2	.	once	CASSLGRGNTGELFF	TGTGCCAGCAGCTTGGGTCGGGGAAACACCGGGGAGCTGTTTTTT
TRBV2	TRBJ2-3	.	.	CASIWSGSTDTQYF	TGTGCCAGCATCTGGAGCGGGAGCACAGATACGCAGTATTTT
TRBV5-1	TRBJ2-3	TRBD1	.	CASRTGQGRTGTDTQYF	TGCGCCAGCAGAACGGGACAGGGGCGAACGGGCACAGATACGCAGTATTTT
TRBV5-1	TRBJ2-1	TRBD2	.	CASTTSGGYNEQFF	TGCGCCAGCACAACTAGCGGGGGGTACAATGAGCAGTTCTTC
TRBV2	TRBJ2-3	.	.	CASSRQTSTDTQYF	TGTGCCAGCAGTCGACAGACTAGCACAGATACGCAGTATTTT
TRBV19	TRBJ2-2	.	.	CAITNSNTGELFF	TGTGCCATTACGAATTCGAACACCGGGGAGCTGTTTTTT
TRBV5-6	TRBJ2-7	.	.	CASRAAGEARSEQYF	TGTGCCAGCAGGGCCGCCGGGGAAGCTAGAAGCGAGCAGTACTTC
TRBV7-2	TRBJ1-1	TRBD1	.	CASSFSGQGTAFF	TGTGCCAGCAGCTTCTCGGGACAGGGGACAGCTTTCTTT
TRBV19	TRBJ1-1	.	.	CASRSARNTEAFF	TGTGCCAGTAGGTCCGCCAGGAACACTGAAGCTTTCTTT
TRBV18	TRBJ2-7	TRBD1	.	CASSPSRGQAYEQYF	TGTGCCAGCTCACCATCAAGGGGGCAAGCCTACGAGCAGTACTTC
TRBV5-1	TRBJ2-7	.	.	CASSFAEPYEQYF	TGCGCCAGCAGCTTCGCAGAACCCTACGAGCAGTACTTC
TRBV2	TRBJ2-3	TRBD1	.	CASSWDRSTDTQYF	TGTGCCAGCAGTTGGGACAGAAGCACAGATACGCAGTATTTT
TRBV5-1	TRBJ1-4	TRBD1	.	CASSLGTGGNEKLFF	TGCGCCAGCAGCTTGGGGACAGGGGGTAATGAAAAACTGTTTTTT
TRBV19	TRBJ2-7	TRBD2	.	CASSTRLAGGPEQYF	TGTGCCAGTAGTACCCGCCTAGCGGGAGGGCCGGAGCAGTACTTC
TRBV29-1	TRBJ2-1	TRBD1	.	CSVERGTGSSYNEQFF	TGCAGCGTTGAAAGGGGGACAGGGAGCTCCTACAATGAGCAGTTCTTC
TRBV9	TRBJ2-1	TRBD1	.	CASSKRTGLDEQFF	TGTGCCAGCAGCAAACGGACAGGGTTGGATGAGCAGTTCTTC
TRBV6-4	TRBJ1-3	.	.	CASSDCQTGNTIYF	TGTGCCAGCAGTGACTGCCAAACTGGAAACACCATATATTTT
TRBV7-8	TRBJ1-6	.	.	CASSLGGEPLHF	TGTGCCAGCAGCTTAGGGGGTGAACCCCTCCACTTT
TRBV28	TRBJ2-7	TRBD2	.	CASSFIYSSGNEQYF	TGTGCCAGCAGTTTTATCTACTCTAGCGGGAACGAGCAGTACTTC
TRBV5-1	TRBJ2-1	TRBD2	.	CASSPGLADYNEQFF	TGCGCCAGCAGCCCCGGACTAGCAGACTACAATGAGCAGTTCTTC
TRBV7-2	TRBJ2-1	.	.	CASSSPPGVQFF	TGTGCCAGCAGCTCACCCCCCGGGGTACAGTTCTTC
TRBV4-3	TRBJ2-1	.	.	CASSMRRAGGEQFF	TGCGCCAGCAGCATGAGGAGGGCCGGGGGTGAGCAGTTCTTC
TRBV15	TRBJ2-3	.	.	CATSRTPTGLSTDTQYF	TGTGCCACCAGCAGAACCCCTACAGGGCTCAGCACAGATACGCAGTATTTT
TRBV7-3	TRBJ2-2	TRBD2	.	CASSLRFPSGRALTNTGELFF	TGTGCCAGCAGCTTACGATTCCCTAGCGGGAGGGCCTTAACGAACACCGGGGAGCTGTTTTTT
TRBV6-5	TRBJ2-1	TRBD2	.	CASSPDAGGYNEQFF	TGTGCCAGCAGTCCGGATGCGGGAGGATACAATGAGCAGTTCTTC
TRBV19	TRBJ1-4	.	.	CASSNPDSNEKLFF	TGTGCCAGTAGTAACCCCGACAGTAATGAAAAACTGTTTTTT
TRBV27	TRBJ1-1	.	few	CASSLVRPGSTEAFF	TGTGCCAGCAGTTTGGTCCGGCCGGGAAGCACTGAAGCTTTCTTT
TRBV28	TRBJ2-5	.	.	CATRRSGETQYF	TGTGCCACCCGTCGGTCGGGAGAGACCCAGTACTTC
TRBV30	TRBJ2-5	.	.	CAWSAMTETQYF	TGTGCCTGGAGTGCCATGACGGAGACCCAGTACTTC
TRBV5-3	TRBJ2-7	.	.	CARSLTSGSHEQYF	TGTGCCAGAAGCTTAACCTCAGGATCGCACGAGCAGTACTTC
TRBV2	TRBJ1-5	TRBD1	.	CASSTGQGAKSNQPQHF	TGTGCCAGCAGCACAGGACAGGGGGCAAAGAGCAATCAGCCCCAGCATTTT
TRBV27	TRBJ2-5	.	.	CASSFWAATGGETQYF	TGTGCCAGCAGTTTCTGGGCCGCGACAGGAGGGGAGACCCAGTACTTC
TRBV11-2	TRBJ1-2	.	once	CASSLTEGYGYTF	TGTGCCAGCAGCTTAACAGAGGGCTATGGCTACACCTTC